These 31 T cell receptor beta chains share one sample of origin, sequenced in a study of regulatory T cells in long-lasting Graves disease. Construction of the TCR beta libraries employed iRepertoire HTBI primers in conjunction with Arm-PCR of CDR3 regions. A single record per CDR3 protein comes from TCRdb applying MiXCR to the multiplex PCR reads. The sample has a few hundred thousand distinct CDR3 sequences; roughly a sixth are singletons. Sample time point: newly diagnosed GD, antithyroid drugs for less than 3 months. The TCR library was made from RNA that had been extracted from PBMCs in TRIzol. This sample also belongs to another study, concerning T cells in Graves' hyperthyroidism and ophthalmopathy.

Sequences were derived from peripheral blood mononuclear cells (PBMCs), sampled at new diagnosis, from a patient treated with antithyroid drugs. Receptor source: a man aged 40-49 years with Graves disease.

This clonotype came up many times. The chain employs TRBV9 and TRBJ2-3; possibly TRBD2 for D (5 bases). This CDR3 comprises 12 residues. V was trimmed by 3 bases and J by 6 bases, leaving 8 bases between them. Per germline, CDR1 SGDLS and CDR2 YYNGEE. The DNA for the CDR3 is TGTGCCAGCAGCGGATCTAGCGATACGCAGTATTTT. Translating it yields CASSGSSDTQYF.

V is TRBV4-2 and J is TRBJ1-3, with D possibly matching TRBD1 (5 bases). This CDR3 is 16 amino acids long. Germline CDR1 and CDR2: LGHNA and YNFKEQ. Trimming shortened V by 5 bases and J by 0 bases, and 14 bases separated the two germline ends. The CDR3 loop reads CASSGAGPSSGNTIYF. For the CDR3, the DNA is TGTGCCAGCAGCGGCGCAGGGCCAAGCTCTGGAAACACCATATATTTT.

Many counts were recorded for this clonotype. V is TRBV18 and J is TRBJ1-3, with a weak D call TRBD1 (5 bases). Germline V gene sequence: CDR1 KGHSH, CDR2 LQKENI. Trimming took off 5 bases at V and 0 bases at J, with 8 bases between the two ends. The length of the CDR3 is 14 residues. The CDR3 region has the DNA TGTGCCAGCTCAGCGACAGCCTCTGGAAACACCATATATTTT. It codes for CASSATASGNTIYF.

The sample holds a few counts of this clonotype. The rearrangement joins TRBV24-1 to TRBJ2-2; possibly TRBD1 for D (6 bases). Germline lookup yields CDR1 KGHDR and CDR2 SFDVKD. V shed 3 bases and J shed 6 bases, with 10 bases lying between them. The CDR3 sequence is 14 residues long. The CDR3 sequence is CATSDTGRSGELFF. The CDR3, as DNA: TGTGCCACCAGTGATACAGGGCGGTCCGGGGAGCTGTTTTTT.

There are many counts of this clonotype. The chain joins TRBV28 to TRBJ2-5; tentative D call: TRBD1 (6 bases). The CDR3 sequence is 15 residues long. V lost 6 bases and J 5 bases, leaving 19 bases between the germline ends. The germline V gene has CDR1 MDHEN and CDR2 SYDVKM. The CDR3: CASSLGQGIHETQYF. The CDR3 DNA reads as TGTGCCAGCAGCCTAGGGCAGGGGATTCATGAGACCCAGTACTTC.

The gene calls are TRBV5-1 and TRBJ1-1, with a weak D call TRBD1 (6 bases). The V gene's germline CDR1 is SGHRS and CDR2 YFSETQ. Trimming shortened V by 3 bases and J by 2 bases, and 20 bases separated the two germline ends. This CDR3 has 17 amino acids. This CDR3 reads CASSSGTRMTGNTEAFF. In nucleotides, the CDR3 is TGCGCCAGCAGCTCCGGGACAAGGATGACGGGTAACACTGAAGCTTTCTTT. The entire variable domain, with the rest obtained from reference TRBV5-1 and TRBJ1-1, is as follows: KAGVTQTPRYLIKTRGQQVTLSCSPISGHRSVSWYQQTPGQGLQFLFEYFSETQRNKGNFPGRFSGRQFSNSRSEMNVSTLELGDSALYLCASSSGTRMTGNTEAFFGQGTRLTVV.

The rearrangement links TRBV6-5 to TRBJ2-3; TRBD1 might be the D (5 bases). There are 16 residues in the CDR3. Trimming cost V 2 bases and J 2 bases, with 14 bases left between them. Germline V lookup: CDR1 MNHEY, CDR2 SVGAGI. CDR3 DNA sequence: TGTGCCAGCAGTTACCAACCCGAACAGGTCACAGATACGCAGTATTTT. The encoded protein is CASSYQPEQVTDTQYF.

The sample holds many counts of this clonotype. The gene calls are TRBV5-1 and TRBJ2-5; D possibly corresponds to TRBD1 (5 bases). V lost 3 bases and J 4 bases, leaving 13 bases between the germline ends. Per the germline V gene, CDR1 is SGHRS and CDR2 is YFSETQ. The CDR3 spans 14 residues. In nucleotides, the CDR3 is TGCGCCAGCAGCTCGACAAGCAGGGTAGAGACCCAGTACTTC. Translating gives CASSSTSRVETQYF.

Comments on this clonotype: Being one base from a much bigger clone, this may be a read error. This chain links TRBV20-1 with TRBJ2-2; no firm D call. The CDR3 runs 14 residues. V lost 7 bases and J lost 0, with 12 bases in between. Looked up from germline, CDR1 is DFQATT and CDR2 is SNEGSKA (reference sequence). CDR3 loop: CSVHRTANTGELFF. In DNA form, the CDR3 reads TGCAGTGTCCACCGGACCGCGAACACCGGGGAGCTGTTTTTT.

This chain connects TRBV20-1 to TRBJ2-1; 7 bases are shared with TRBD1. The germline CDR1 and CDR2 sequences are DFQATT and SNEGSKA (reference sequence). There are 16 residues in the CDR3. J lost 0 bases, V lost 4 bases, and 9 bases had no gene match. CDR3 DNA: TGCAGTGCTACCCACAGGGGTGGGGACTCCTACAATGAGCAGTTCTTC. Translation gives CSATHRGGDSYNEQFF.

The chain employs TRBV11-2 and TRBJ2-3; 12 bases map to TRBD1. CDR3 length: 17 amino acids. The junction had 5 bases not matched to a gene; V was cut back by 1 base and J by 3 bases. Germline values: CDR1 SGHAT, CDR2 FQNNGV. As DNA, the CDR3 is TGTGCCAGCAGCTTAGGGGGACAGGGGGCGCGAACAGATACGCAGTATTTT. This encodes CASSLGGQGARTDTQYF.

This clonotype appeared a few times. One base separates it from a far larger clone, so it is likely a read error. The rearrangement links TRBV5-1 to TRBJ2-3; no clear D. Germline values: CDR1 SGHRS, CDR2 YFSETQ. This CDR3 spans 14 amino acids. The CDR3 region is CASSLLSDQETRYF. The DNA for the CDR3 is TGCGCCAGCAGCTTACTGTCCGACCAAGAGACCCGGTACTTC.

This clonotype was recorded many times. The V call is TRBV2, the J call TRBJ1-1; D remains unclear. Trimming shortened V by 11 bases and J by 1 base, and 17 bases separated the two germline ends. The length of the CDR3 is 14 residues. CDR1 is SNHLY and CDR2 is FYNNEI in the germline V gene. The CDR3 spells CAGTSGRANTEAFF. The CDR3 bases are TGTGCCGGTACCTCGGGTCGGGCGAACACTGAAGCTTTCTTT.

This clonotype was seen repeatedly, ten times or more. The CDR3 nucleotides are TGTGCCAGCAGTGAAGGGGTTCAGGGGGCGCGGGATGGCTACACCTTC. Protein sequence: CASSEGVQGARDGYTF. This chain joins TRBV2 and TRBJ1-2, with 8 bases fitting TRBD1. Per the germline V gene, CDR1 is SNHLY and CDR2 is FYNNEI. Losses at the gene ends were 1 base for V and 6 bases for J; bases not matched to a gene: 10. This CDR3 region has 16 residues.

This clonotype was recorded many times. The V gene is TRBV7-2, the J gene TRBJ2-5; 8 nucleotides match TRBD2. J gave up 5 bases and V 3 bases, and 11 bases lay outside the gene matches. Per germline, CDR1 SGHTA and CDR2 FQGNSA. This CDR3 region has 16 residues. Here the CDR3 reads CASSLGLVIGTETQYF. CDR3 coding DNA: TGTGCCAGCAGCTTGGGACTAGTTATTGGTACGGAGACCCAGTACTTC.

This clonotype has more than one count but fewer than ten. The chain carries TRBV20-1 and TRBJ1-3; 7 positions match TRBD1. The V gene's germline CDR1 is DFQATT and CDR2 SNEGSKA (reference sequence). With V trimmed by 0 bases and J by 2 bases, 4 bases remained unmatched. The CDR3 has 15 amino acids. CDR3 sequence: CSARDPRGPGNTIYF. CDR3 sequence (DNA): TGCAGTGCTAGAGATCCGAGGGGGCCTGGAAACACCATATATTTT.

This clonotype was counted between two and nine times. This chain links TRBV12-5 with TRBJ2-2; TRBD2 agrees at 10 bases. The CDR3 consists of 14 residues. Germline lookup yields CDR1 LGHNT and CDR2 FRNRAP. V was pared by 4 bases and J by 7 bases, with 3 bases of the junction left unmatched. The CDR3 loop is CASGSGTSVGELFF. As DNA, the CDR3 is TGTGCTAGTGGTTCCGGGACTAGCGTCGGGGAGCTGTTTTTT. Together with reference TRBV12-5 and TRBJ2-2, the CDR3 gives the full variable domain: DARVTQTPRHKVTEMGQEVTMRCQPILGHNTVFWYRQTMMQGLELLAYFRNRAPLDDSGMPKDRFSAEMPDATLATLKIQPSEPRDSAVYFCASGSGTSVGELFFGEGSRLTVL.

In this sample, this clonotype turned up many times. The CDR3 DNA follows: TGTGCCAACCTCGGACAGGATCGCTACGAGCAGTACTTC. This gives the protein CANLGQDRYEQYF. V gene TRBV2 combines with J gene TRBJ2-7; 7 bases agree with TRBD1. The CDR3 has 13 amino acids. V dropped 10 bases and J dropped 3; count of bases not matched to a gene: 9. Germline lookup yields CDR1 SNHLY and CDR2 FYNNEI. The full variable domain, with the rest looked up from reference TRBV2 and TRBJ2-7, is EPEVTQTPSHQVTQMGQEVILRCVPISNHLYFYWYRQILGQKVEFLVSFYNNEISEKSEIFDDQFSVERPDGSNFTLKIRSTKLEDSAMYFCANLGQDRYEQYFGPGTRLTVT.

This clonotype was recorded many times. The chain carries TRBV6-5 and TRBJ1-1; D unclear. This CDR3 is 14 amino acids long. Per the germline V gene, CDR1 is MNHEY and CDR2 is SVGAGI. The V end was cut by 4 bases, the J end by 1 base, with 10 bases between. The CDR3 nucleotides read TGTGCCAGCAGTTTTGCACAGCCGAACACTGAAGCTTTCTTT. Amino acids: CASSFAQPNTEAFF.

This sequence joins TRBV27 and TRBJ2-5; 8 nucleotides agree with TRBD1. With V trimmed by 2 bases and J by 11 bases, 13 bases remained unmatched. There are 15 residues in the CDR3. Germline values: CDR1 MNHEY, CDR2 SMNVEV (reference sequence). In DNA, the CDR3 is TGTGCCAGCAGTTTAGTAGACAGGGGCCACAATGAGCAGTACTTC. Translation: CASSLVDRGHNEQYF.

This clonotype was recorded many times. This chain connects TRBV18 to TRBJ2-5; 8 bases map to TRBD1. Germline V gene lookup returns CDR1 KGHSH and CDR2 LQKENI. V lost 5 bases and J lost 5; bases outside the gene matches: 7. CDR3 length: 14 amino acids. The CDR3 here is CASSSGTGEETQYF. The CDR3 DNA reads as TGTGCCAGCTCATCCGGGACAGGAGAGGAGACCCAGTACTTC.

This clonotype was detected many times. The chain is built from TRBV28 and TRBJ1-6; 7 bases are a match to TRBD1. The CDR3 contains 16 residues. The germline gives CDR1 MDHEN, CDR2 SYDVKM. Trimming at V came to 3 bases and at J to 4 bases, leaving 6 bases not matched to a gene. CDR3 DNA: TGTGCCAGCAGTTTTGTCGCGACAGGGTATAATTCACCCCTCCACTTT. Translation gives CASSFVATGYNSPLHF.

This clonotype was recorded many times. This chain links TRBV20-1 with TRBJ2-5; D might be TRBD1 (5 bases). Trimming took off 3 bases at V and 3 bases at J, with 8 bases between the two ends. The CDR3 runs to 12 residues. The germline gives CDR1 DFQATT, CDR2 SNEGSKA (reference sequence). The CDR3 DNA reads as TGCAGTGCTAGGACAGATAAAGAGACCCAGTACTTC. As protein: CSARTDKETQYF.

This clonotype was detected a few times. V and J are TRBV11-2 and TRBJ2-1, with D perhaps matching TRBD2 (5 bases). The CDR3 sequence is 15 residues long. Trimming took 5 bases from V and 2 from J, leaving 13 bases between them. Germline V CDR1 and CDR2: SGHAT, FQNNGV. CDR3 in DNA: TGTGCCAGCAGCCAAGGACGGGAACCCTACAATGAGCAGTTCTTC. It codes for CASSQGREPYNEQFF. Full variable domain (outside the CDR3, taken from reference TRBV11-2 and TRBJ2-1): EAGVAQSPRYKIIEKRQSVAFWCNPISGHATLYWYQQILGQGPKLLIQFQNNGVVDDSQLPKDRFSAERLKGVDSTLKIQPAKLEDSAVYLCASSQGREPYNEQFFGPGTRLTVL.

The chain employs TRBV27 and TRBJ2-7; 10 nucleotides agree with TRBD1. CDR3 length equals 17 residues. The junction had 15 bases not matched to a gene; V was cut back by 3 bases and J by 7 bases. Germline assignment: CDR1 MNHEY and CDR2 SMNVEV (reference sequence). Here the CDR3 reads CASSFPLRTGGAGEQYF. As DNA, the CDR3 is TGTGCCAGCAGTTTCCCCCTCCGGACAGGGGGGGCCGGGGAGCAGTACTTC.

The chain links TRBV10-3 to TRBJ1-4; TRBD1 agrees at 8 bases. Germline V gene sequence: CDR1 ENHRY, CDR2 SYGVKD. The CDR3 extends over 14 amino acids. Trimming took 6 bases from V and 8 from J; bases not matched to a gene: 8. CDR3 region: CAIRRGTGEEKLFF. As DNA, the CDR3 is TGTGCCATCAGGCGGGGGACAGGAGAAGAAAAACTGTTTTTT.

This clonotype appeared many times. The rearrangement uses TRBV20-1 and TRBJ2-7; 12 bases agree with TRBD1. This CDR3 has 16 residues. Per germline, CDR1 DFQATT and CDR2 SNEGSKA (reference sequence). J lost 0 bases, V lost 6 bases, and 9 bases had no gene match. The CDR3 sequence is CSAKTWGQGASYEQYF. Written as DNA, the CDR3 is TGCAGTGCCAAAACTTGGGGACAGGGGGCCTCCTACGAGCAGTACTTC.

Regarding this clonotype: This clone may be a read error of a much larger clone one base away. The chain combines TRBV6-2 or TRBV6-3 with TRBJ2-1, with 10 nucleotides matching TRBD1. This CDR3 region has 14 residues. Per germline, CDR1 MNHEY and CDR2 SVGEGT. V was clipped by 6 bases and J by 6 bases; unmatched bases: 5. CDR3 DNA sequence: TGTGCCAGCAGGTGGAGGACAGGGGGCAATGAGCAGTTCTTC. This sequence encodes CASRWRTGGNEQFF.

This clonotype was observed a handful of times. This rearrangement joins TRBV4-1 to TRBJ2-2, with no clear D. CDR3 size: 13 residues. CDR1 is MGHRA and CDR2 is YSYEKL in the germline V gene. V was cut by 1 base and J by 4 bases, with 4 bases left in between. CDR3 protein: CASSQGLTGELFF. The CDR3 DNA reads as TGCGCCAGCAGCCAAGGGCTCACCGGGGAGCTGTTTTTT.

The sample holds many counts of this clonotype. The chain recombines TRBV12-3 or TRBV12-4 with TRBJ2-5; 9 positions match TRBD1. This CDR3 comprises 14 residues. Trimming at V came to 3 bases and at J to 5 bases, leaving 4 bases not matched to a gene. The CDR3 sequence: CASSLDRGRETQYF. The CDR3 nucleotides are TGTGCCAGCAGTTTGGACAGGGGTCGGGAGACCCAGTACTTC.

The chain joins TRBV12-3 or TRBV12-4 to TRBJ1-2, with TRBD1 matching 11 bases. The CDR3 is made up of 14 amino acids. After removal of 5 bases from V and 5 bases from J, the junction contained 4 bases not matched to a gene. The CDR3 region is CASSQWDRGYGYTF. For the CDR3, the DNA is TGTGCCAGCAGTCAGTGGGACAGGGGGTATGGCTACACCTTC.